Shown below are 18 T cell receptor beta chains from a single sample sequenced in a study of shared clonotypes between healthy human individuals. Selected positively for CCR7 and CD45RO-negative, naive CD8 cells excluded terminally differentiated effector memory CD45RA+ cells. This table comes from immunoSEQ multiplex PCR, and its TCRdb copy is limited to in-frame clones, with some not included. The sample comprises roughly 1,800,000 clones, around 96% of which are singletons, and around 1% rests with the top ten. Sequencing input: naive CD8+ T cells sorted from blood. These receptors originate from a man younger than 30 in good health.

The V and J genes are TRBV2 and TRBJ1-1; TRBD1 agrees at 7 bases. Germline CDR1 is SNHLY and CDR2 is FYNNEI. V was pared by 3 bases and J by 4 bases, with 5 bases of the junction left unmatched. The CDR3 has 14 residues. The CDR3 loop reads CASSDTTGFTEAFF. CDR3 bases: TGTGCCAGCAGTGATACGACAGGGTTCACTGAAGCTTTCTTT.

The rearrangement links TRBV5-4 to TRBJ2-7; D is possibly TRBD1 (5 bases). The CDR3 sequence is 14 residues long. Germline loops: CDR1 SGHNT, CDR2 YYREEE (reference sequence). V was cut by 0 bases and J by 2 bases, with 9 bases left in between. The DNA of the CDR3 is TGTGCCAGCAGCTTGGATGGGGCCACCTACGAGCAGTACTTC. Encoded protein: CASSLDGATYEQYF.

The chain employs TRBV7-9 and TRBJ1-6, with D unresolved. Germline V gene sequence: CDR1 SEHNR, CDR2 FQNEAQ (reference sequence). V dropped 2 bases and J dropped 9 bases, with 14 bases sitting between them. The CDR3 consists of 15 residues. CDR3 sequence: CASSLIDEMGSPLHF. The CDR3 region has the DNA TGTGCCAGCAGCTTAATTGACGAAATGGGTTCACCCCTCCACTTT.

CDR3 residues: CASSMFRVVANTGELFF. As DNA, the CDR3 is TGTGCCAGTAGTATGTTTAGGGTCGTGGCGAACACCGGGGAGCTGTTTTTT. The chain is built from TRBV19 and TRBJ2-2; D is undetermined. The CDR3 is 17 residues long. Germline CDR1 reads LNHDA; CDR2 reads SQIVND (reference sequence). V was trimmed by 3 bases and J by 0 bases, leaving 14 bases between them. The variable domain in full, with the rest retrieved from reference TRBV19 and TRBJ2-2, is DGGITQSPKYLFRKEGQNVTLSCEQNLNHDAMYWYRQDPGQGLRLIYYSQIVNDFQKGDIAEGYSVSREKKESFPLTVTSAQKNPTAFYLCASSMFRVVANTGELFFGEGSRLTVL.

The chain has TRBV27 and TRBJ2-3, with D maybe TRBD1 (5 bases). V was clipped by 0 bases and J by 5 bases, with 15 bases between them. CDR1 and CDR2 (germline): MNHEY, SMNVEV (reference sequence). The CDR3 has 16 amino acids. The CDR3 coding sequence is TGTGCCAGCAGTTTATCGGTGGAAGGGGAAGGAGATACGCAGTATTTT. It translates to CASSLSVEGEGDTQYF.

The V and J genes are TRBV5-6 and TRBJ2-1; D remains ambiguous. V lost 4 bases and J 10 bases, leaving 15 bases between the germline ends. CDR1 SGHDT and CDR2 YYEEEE come from the germline V gene. This CDR3 is 13 amino acids long. The CDR3 nucleotides read TGTGCCAGCAGCCCCCAATCGGCGCCCGAGCAGTTCTTC. This gives the protein CASSPQSAPEQFF.

The chain has TRBV14 and TRBJ2-7, with TRBD2 matching 7 bases. Germline lookup yields CDR1 SGHDN and CDR2 FVKESK. The CDR3 spans 13 residues. With V trimmed by 5 bases and J by 4 bases, 5 bases remained unmatched. The CDR3 is CASSIGTNYEQYF. The DNA of the CDR3 is TGTGCCAGCAGCATCGGGACTAATTACGAGCAGTACTTC.

In DNA form, the CDR3 reads TGTGCCAGTAGTATAGAACGCACAAACCCCACCGGGGAGCTGTTTTTT. Amino acids: CASSIERTNPTGELFF. The J gene is TRBJ2-2, the V gene TRBV19; D is uncertain. Deletions cut 0 bases from V and 4 bases from J, with 12 bases between. There are 16 residues in the CDR3. Germline CDR1 reads LNHDA; CDR2 reads SQIVND (reference sequence).

As to this clone: Distinct nucleotide sequences in the sample also encode this CDR3. The V gene is TRBV9, the J gene TRBJ2-7, with 12 bases identical to TRBD1. The ends lost 4 bases at V and 3 bases at J; junction bases unmatched: 5. Germline V lookup: CDR1 SGDLS, CDR2 YYNGEE. CDR3 length: 15 amino acids. The DNA of the CDR3 is TGTGCCAGCAGCCCAGGGACAGGGGGCTTCTACGAGCAGTACTTC. Translation: CASSPGTGGFYEQYF. Full variable domain (remainder filled in from reference TRBV9 and TRBJ2-7): DSGVTQTPKHLITATGQRVTLRCSPRSGDLSVYWYQQSLDQGLQFLIQYYNGEERAKGNILERFSAQQFPDLHSELNLSSLELGDSALYFCASSPGTGGFYEQYFGPGTRLTVT.

This sequence joins TRBV30 and TRBJ2-1; maybe TRBD2 (6 bases). The V gene lost 3 bases and the J gene lost 4 bases, with 13 bases spanning the gap. CDR1 GTSNPN and CDR2 SVGIG come from the germline V gene (reference sequence). The CDR3 length is 14 residues. The CDR3 nucleotides are TGTGCCTGGAGCCTAATGGGGGGATACAATGAGCAGTTCTTC. It codes for CAWSLMGGYNEQFF.

This chain uses TRBV6-5 with TRBJ2-1, with 8 bases aligning to TRBD2. CDR1 and CDR2 (germline): MNHEY, SVGAGI. V was pared by 6 bases and J by 5 bases, with 9 bases of the junction left unmatched. The CDR3 is made up of 15 amino acids. The CDR3 loop reads CASSAVTSGNNEQFF. The CDR3 coding sequence is TGTGCCAGCAGCGCGGTTACTAGCGGAAACAATGAGCAGTTCTTC.

V and J are TRBV27 and TRBJ2-7; D possibly uses TRBD1 or TRBD2 (5 bases each). The CDR3 consists of 14 residues. CDR1 MNHEY and CDR2 SMNVEV come from the germline V gene (reference sequence). Trimming cost V 4 bases and J 5 bases, with 15 bases left between them. CDR3 sequence reads: CASSSGPGGNEQYF. The DNA of the CDR3 is TGTGCCAGCAGTTCGGGACCCGGTGGTAACGAGCAGTACTTC.

The rearrangement joins TRBV4-1 to TRBJ1-2, with 10 positions matching TRBD1. V lost 2 bases, J lost 8 bases, and 8 bases stayed unmatched. CDR3 length: 15 amino acids. Per the germline V gene, CDR1 is MGHRA and CDR2 is YSYEKL. The CDR3 DNA sequence: TGCGCCAGCAGCCAACCCGGGACAGGGGCGGAAGGCTACACCTTC. This codes for CASSQPGTGAEGYTF.

The chain links TRBV12-5 to TRBJ1-2; D gene ambiguous. The germline CDR1 and CDR2 sequences are LGHNT and FRNRAP. Trimming shortened V by 6 bases and J by 7 bases, and 18 bases separated the two germline ends. The CDR3 sequence is 14 residues long. CDR3 sequence: CASGAPHFYGGYTF. The DNA for the CDR3 is TGTGCTAGTGGAGCCCCCCATTTTTACGGTGGCTACACCTTC.

Points on this clone: In the same sample, other DNA sequences code for this CDR3. The CDR3 loop is CASSLWGPTDTQYF. CDR3 DNA sequence: TGTGCCAGCAGTCTGTGGGGGCCCACAGATACGCAGTATTTT. The rearrangement joins TRBV5-6 to TRBJ2-3; maybe TRBD1 (6 bases). This CDR3 has 14 residues. V dropped 5 bases and J dropped 2 bases, with 12 bases sitting between them. The germline V gene has CDR1 SGHDT and CDR2 YYEEEE.

The chain joins TRBV4-3 to TRBJ2-3, with TRBD2 identical over 10 bases. Germline V gene data show CDR1 as LGHNA and CDR2 as YSLEER. The CDR3 length is 15 residues. The trim removed 5 bases at V and 1 base at J, leaving 3 bases unmatched. For the CDR3, the DNA is TGCGCCAGCAGCTACGGACTAGCGGGCACAGATACGCAGTATTTT. Residues: CASSYGLAGTDTQYF.

The chain employs TRBV9 and TRBJ1-6; D is unresolved. Germline V CDR1 and CDR2: SGDLS, YYNGEE. CDR3 length: 14 amino acids. V dropped 0 bases and J dropped 7 bases, with 8 bases sitting between them. The CDR3 here is CASSVATDNSPLHF. The CDR3 region has the DNA TGTGCCAGCAGCGTAGCAACAGACAATTCACCCCTCCACTTT.

The chain joins TRBV4-3 to TRBJ2-7; the D gene is possibly TRBD2 (6 bases). The CDR3 spans 15 residues. The germline V gene has CDR1 LGHNA and CDR2 YSLEER. Trimming pared 0 bases from V and 3 bases from J, leaving 12 bases between. CDR3 nucleotides: TGCGCCAGCAGCCAAGAGGAGGGATGGGACTACGAGCAGTACTTC. Translation gives CASSQEEGWDYEQYF.